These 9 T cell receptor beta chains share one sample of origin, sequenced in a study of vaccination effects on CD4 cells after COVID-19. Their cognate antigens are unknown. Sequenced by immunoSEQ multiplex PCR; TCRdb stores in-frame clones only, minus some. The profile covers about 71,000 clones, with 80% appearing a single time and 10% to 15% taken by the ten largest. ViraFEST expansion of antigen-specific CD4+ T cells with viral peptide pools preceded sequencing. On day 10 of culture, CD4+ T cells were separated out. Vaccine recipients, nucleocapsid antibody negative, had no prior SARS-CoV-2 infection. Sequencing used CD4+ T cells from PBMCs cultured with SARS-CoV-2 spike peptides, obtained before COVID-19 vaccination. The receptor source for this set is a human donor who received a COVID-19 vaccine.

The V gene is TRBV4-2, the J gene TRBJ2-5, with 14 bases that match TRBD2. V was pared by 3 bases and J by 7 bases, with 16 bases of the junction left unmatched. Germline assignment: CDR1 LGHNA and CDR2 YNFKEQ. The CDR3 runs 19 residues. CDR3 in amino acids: CASSHPDGTSGGPGGTQYF. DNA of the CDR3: TGTGCCAGCAGCCACCCGGATGGGACTAGCGGGGGCCCTGGGGGGACCCAGTACTTC.

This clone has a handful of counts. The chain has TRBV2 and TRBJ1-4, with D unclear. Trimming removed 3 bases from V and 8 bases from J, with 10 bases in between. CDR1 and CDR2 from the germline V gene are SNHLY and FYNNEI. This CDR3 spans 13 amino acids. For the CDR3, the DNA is TGTGCCAGCAGTGATAGGAGGCGGGAAAAACTGTTTTTT. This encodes CASSDRRREKLFF.

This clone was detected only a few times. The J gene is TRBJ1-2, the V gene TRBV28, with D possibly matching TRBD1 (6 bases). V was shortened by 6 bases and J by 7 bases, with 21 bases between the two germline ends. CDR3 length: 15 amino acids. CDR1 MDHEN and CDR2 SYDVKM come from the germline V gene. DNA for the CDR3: TGTGCCAGCAGCTCTACACCCTCTGGGGGCTCTGGCTACACCTTC. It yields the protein CASSSTPSGGSGYTF.

This chain's CDR3 is CASSEYGTENTEAFF. The CDR3 DNA sequence: TGTGCCAGCAGTGAATATGGGACAGAGAACACTGAAGCTTTCTTT. The rearrangement uses TRBV2 and TRBJ1-1; 7 nucleotides agree with TRBD1. There are 15 residues in the CDR3. Germline CDR1 SNHLY, CDR2 FYNNEI. J gave up 1 base and V 2 bases, and 4 bases lay outside the gene matches.

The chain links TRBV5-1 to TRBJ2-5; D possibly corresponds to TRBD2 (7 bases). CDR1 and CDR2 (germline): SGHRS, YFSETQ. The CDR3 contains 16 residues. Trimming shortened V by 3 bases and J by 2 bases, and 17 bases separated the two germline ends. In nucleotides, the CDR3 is TGCGCCAGCAGCTCAACCTTAGGGGGGGGACAAGAGACCCAGTACTTC. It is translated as CASSSTLGGGQETQYF.

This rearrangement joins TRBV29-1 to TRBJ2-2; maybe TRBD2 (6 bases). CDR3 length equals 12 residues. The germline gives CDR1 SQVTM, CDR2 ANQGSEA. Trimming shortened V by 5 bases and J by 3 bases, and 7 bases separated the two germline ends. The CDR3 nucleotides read TGCAGCGTTTGGGGGGACACCGGGGAGCTGTTTTTT. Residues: CSVWGDTGELFF.

The CDR3, as DNA: TGTGCCAGCTCACTCTCCCTGGGACGGGAAGGCGAAAAACTGTTTTTT. The encoded protein is CASSLSLGREGEKLFF. The chain couples TRBV18 to TRBJ1-4; D is possibly TRBD1 (5 bases). CDR3 length: 16 amino acids. The germline V and J ends were trimmed by 4 bases and 8 bases, with 20 bases remaining between them. Germline V gene data show CDR1 as KGHSH and CDR2 as LQKENI. Supplemented by reference TRBV18 and TRBJ1-4, the full variable domain reads NAGVMQNPRHLVRRRGQEARLRCSPMKGHSHVYWYRQLPEEGLKFMVYLQKENIIDESGMPKERFSAEFPKEGPSILRIQQVVRGDSAAYFCASSLSLGREGEKLFFGSGTQLSVL.

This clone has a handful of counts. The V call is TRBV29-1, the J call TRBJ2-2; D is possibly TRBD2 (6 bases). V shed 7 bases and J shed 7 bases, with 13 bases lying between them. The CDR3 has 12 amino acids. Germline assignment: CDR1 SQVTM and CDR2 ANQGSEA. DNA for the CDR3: TGCAGCGGGGGACTGGGGGGCGGGGAGCTGTTTTTT. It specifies CSGGLGGGELFF.

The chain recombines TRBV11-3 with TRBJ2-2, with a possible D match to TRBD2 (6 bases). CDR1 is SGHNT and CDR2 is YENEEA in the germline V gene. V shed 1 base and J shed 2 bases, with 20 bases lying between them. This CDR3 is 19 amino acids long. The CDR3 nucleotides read TGTGCCAGCAGCTTAGGCCCGCTTTGGGGGGTACCAAACACCGGGGAGCTGTTTTTT. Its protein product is CASSLGPLWGVPNTGELFF.